The 2 T cell receptor beta chains in this list originate from one sample, sequenced in a study of brain metastases from non-small cell lung cancer. Sequencing used immunoSEQ multiplex PCR; TCRdb keeps in-frame clones, though not all of them. In the table there are some 490 clones, 75% to 85% of which are singletons. Sequencing was carried out using tissue from a brain metastasis. The receptors were sampled from a donor aged 40 or older with non-small cell lung cancer.

V and J are TRBV6-5 and TRBJ1-4; D is perhaps TRBD1 (5 bases). V lost 7 bases, J lost 5 bases, and 8 bases lay in between. The germline V gene encodes CDR1 MNHEY and CDR2 SVGAGI. The CDR3 has 12 amino acids. In nucleotides, the CDR3 is TGTGCCAGCAAGTCAGGGAATGAAAAACTGTTTTTT. Translation: CASKSGNEKLFF.

This clone was recorded a few times. The genes are TRBV9 and TRBJ2-2, with D unclear. V was trimmed by 4 bases and J by 4 bases, leaving 8 bases between them. CDR3 size: 13 residues. Germline lookup yields CDR1 SGDLS and CDR2 YYNGEE. The CDR3 nucleotides read TGTGCCAGCAGCCCCTCCATCACCGGGGAGCTGTTTTTT. Translating it yields CASSPSITGELFF. The variable domain in full, with the rest retrieved from reference TRBV9 and TRBJ2-2, is DSGVTQTPKHLITATGQRVTLRCSPRSGDLSVYWYQQSLDQGLQFLIQYYNGEERAKGNILERFSAQQFPDLHSELNLSSLELGDSALYFCASSPSITGELFFGEGSRLTVL.